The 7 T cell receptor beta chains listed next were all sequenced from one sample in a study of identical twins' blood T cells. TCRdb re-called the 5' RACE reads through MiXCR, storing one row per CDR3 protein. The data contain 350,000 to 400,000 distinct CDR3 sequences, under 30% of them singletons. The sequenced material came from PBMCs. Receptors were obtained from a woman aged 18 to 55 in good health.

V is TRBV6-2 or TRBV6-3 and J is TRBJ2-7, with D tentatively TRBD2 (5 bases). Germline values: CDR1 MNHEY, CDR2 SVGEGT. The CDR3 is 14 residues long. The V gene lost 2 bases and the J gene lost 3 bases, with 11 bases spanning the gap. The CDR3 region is CASSYGAADYEQYF. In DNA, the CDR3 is TGTGCCAGCAGTTACGGAGCGGCAGACTACGAGCAGTACTTC.

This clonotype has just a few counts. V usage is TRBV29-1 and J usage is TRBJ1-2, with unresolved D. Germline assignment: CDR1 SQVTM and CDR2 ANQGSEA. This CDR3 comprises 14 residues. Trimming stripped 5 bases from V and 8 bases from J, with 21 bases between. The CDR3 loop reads CSVILAGEISGYTF. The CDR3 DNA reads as TGCAGCGTTATTCTCGCCGGTGAGATCTCCGGCTACACCTTC. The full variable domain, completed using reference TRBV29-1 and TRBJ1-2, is SAVISQKPSRDICQRGTSLTIQCQVDSQVTMMFWYRQQPGQSLTLIATANQGSEATYESGFVIDKFPISRPNLTFSTLTVSNMSPEDSSIYLCSVILAGEISGYTFGSGTRLTVV.

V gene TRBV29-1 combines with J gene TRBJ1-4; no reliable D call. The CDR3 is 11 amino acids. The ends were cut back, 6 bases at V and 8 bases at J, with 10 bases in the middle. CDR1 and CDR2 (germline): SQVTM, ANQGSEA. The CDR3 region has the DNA TGCAGCGTGATATCCAGAGAAAAACTGTTTTTT. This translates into CSVISREKLFF.

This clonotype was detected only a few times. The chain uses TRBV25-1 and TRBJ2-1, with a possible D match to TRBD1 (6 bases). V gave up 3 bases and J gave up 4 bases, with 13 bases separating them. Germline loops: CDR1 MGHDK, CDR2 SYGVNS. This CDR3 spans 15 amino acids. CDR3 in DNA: TGTGCCAGCAGTGAGTCAGGGGCAGGATACAATGAGCAGTTCTTC. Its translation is CASSESGAGYNEQFF.

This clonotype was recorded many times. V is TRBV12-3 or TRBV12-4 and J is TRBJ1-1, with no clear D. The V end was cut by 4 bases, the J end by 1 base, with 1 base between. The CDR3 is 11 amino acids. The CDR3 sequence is CASSWNTEAFF. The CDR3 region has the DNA TGTGCCAGCAGTTGGAACACTGAAGCTTTCTTT.

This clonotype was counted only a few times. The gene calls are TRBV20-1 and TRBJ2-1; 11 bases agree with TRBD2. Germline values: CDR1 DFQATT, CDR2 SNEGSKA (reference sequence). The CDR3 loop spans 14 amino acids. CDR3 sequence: CSSSLAGGRNEQFF. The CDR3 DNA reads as TGCAGCAGTAGCCTAGCGGGAGGTCGCAATGAGCAGTTCTTC.

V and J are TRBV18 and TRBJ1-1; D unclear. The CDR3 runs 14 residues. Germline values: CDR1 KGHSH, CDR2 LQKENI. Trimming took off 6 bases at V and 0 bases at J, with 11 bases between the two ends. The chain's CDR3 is CASSGREMNTEAFF. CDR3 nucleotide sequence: TGTGCCAGCTCTGGACGAGAAATGAACACTGAAGCTTTCTTT.